This T cell receptor beta chain was obtained from a study of blood T cell repertoires in COVID-19. The CDR3 contains 13 residues. Germline V CDR1 and CDR2: SGHKS, YYEKEE (reference sequence). The V gene lost 4 bases and the J gene lost 0 bases, with 7 bases spanning the gap. Some clones are missing from TCRdb's copy, which holds only in-frame ones; the method was immunoSEQ multiplex PCR. The profile covers 300,000 to 400,000 clones, with 90% to 95% appearing a single time and 3.9% taken by the ten largest. The chain links TRBV5-5 to TRBJ1-2; D call uncertain. The sequenced sample was PBMCs or T cells enriched from blood (not recorded which). The clonotype was recovered from a woman between 25 and 40 years old who had been exposed to COVID-19. In nucleotides, the CDR3 is TGTGCCAGCAGCCAGGCTGCTAACTATGGCTACACCTTC. It specifies CASSQAANYGYTF.